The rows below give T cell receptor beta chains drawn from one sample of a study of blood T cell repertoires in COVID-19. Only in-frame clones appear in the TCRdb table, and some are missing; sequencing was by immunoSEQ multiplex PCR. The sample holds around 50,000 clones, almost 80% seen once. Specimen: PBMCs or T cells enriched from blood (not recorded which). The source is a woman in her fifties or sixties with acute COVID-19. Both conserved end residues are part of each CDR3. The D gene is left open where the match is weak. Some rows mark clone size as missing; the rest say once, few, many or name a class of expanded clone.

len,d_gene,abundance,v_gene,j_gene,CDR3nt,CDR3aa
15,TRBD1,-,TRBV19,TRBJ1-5,TGTGCCAGTAGCTATGCGGGACAGGGATTTCAGCCCCAGCATTTT,CASSYAGQGFQPQHF
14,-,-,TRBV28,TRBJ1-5,TGTGCCAGCAGTTCCGACAGAAGCAATCAGCCCCAGCATTTT,CASSSDRSNQPQHF
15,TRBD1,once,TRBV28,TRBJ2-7,TGTGCCAGCAAAGGCTCGGCGTTGGGACAGTACGAGCAGTACTTC,CASKGSALGQYEQYF
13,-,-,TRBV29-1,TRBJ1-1,TGCAGCGCCGAGGCACACCCGAACACTGAAGCTTTCTTT,CSAEAHPNTEAFF
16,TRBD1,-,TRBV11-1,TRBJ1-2,TGTGCCAGCAGCCCGAGGGGGCGGCGGGGAGTCTATGGCTACACCTTC,CASSPRGRRGVYGYTF
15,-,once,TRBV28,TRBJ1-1,TGTGCCAGCAGTTTTTGGGACATTTCCCAGGGGCAAGCTTTCTTT,CASSFWDISQGQAFF
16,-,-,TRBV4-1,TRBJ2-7,TGCGCCAGCAGCCAAGGATGGGGGGACGTATCCTACGAGCAGTACTTC,CASSQGWGDVSYEQYF
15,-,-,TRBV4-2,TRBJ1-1,TGTGCCAGCAGCCAAGATGTAGTTATGAACACTGAAGCTTTCTTT,CASSQDVVMNTEAFF
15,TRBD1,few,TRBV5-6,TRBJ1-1,TGTGCCAGCAGCTTAATACAGGGGGAGAACACTGAAGCTTTCTTT,CASSLIQGENTEAFF
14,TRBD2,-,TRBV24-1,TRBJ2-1,TGTGCCACGAGAGAGGCGGGGGAGAACAATGAGCAGTTCTTC,CATREAGENNEQFF
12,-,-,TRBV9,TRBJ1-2,TGTGCCAGCAGTCCGGTCAGGGGTGGCTACACCTTC,CASSPVRGGYTF
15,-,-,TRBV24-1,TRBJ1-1,TGTGCCACCAGTGACTCTTGGACAGCGAACACTGAAGCTTTCTTT,CATSDSWTANTEAFF
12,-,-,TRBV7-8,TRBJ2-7,TGTGCCAGCAGCTTAGGAACAGGGGAGCAGTACTTC,CASSLGTGEQYF
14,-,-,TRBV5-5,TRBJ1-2,TGTGCCAGCAGCGGGGGGAGGGCTAACTATGGCTACACCTTC,CASSGGRANYGYTF
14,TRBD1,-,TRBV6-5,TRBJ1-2,TGTGCCACCCAGACAGGGGGCCTTATCTATGGCTACACCTTC,CATQTGGLIYGYTF
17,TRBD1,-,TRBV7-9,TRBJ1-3,TGTGCCAGCAGCACCGGACAGGGGGCACACTCTGGAAACACCATATATTTT,CASSTGQGAHSGNTIYF
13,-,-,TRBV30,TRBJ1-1,TGTGCCTGGACGCCAACGGGGGACACTGAAGCTTTCTTT,CAWTPTGDTEAFF
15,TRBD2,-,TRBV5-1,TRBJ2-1,TGCGCCAGCAGCTTGGAAGCGGGGGGGCGCAATGAGCAGTTCTTC,CASSLEAGGRNEQFF
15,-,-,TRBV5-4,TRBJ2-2,TGTGCCAGCAGCTTGGGCAGGGGCGCGGGCGGGGAGCTGTTTTTT,CASSLGRGAGGELFF
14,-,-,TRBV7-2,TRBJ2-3,TGTGCCAGCAGCTCCGGGGTTAGCACAGATACGCAGTATTTT,CASSSGVSTDTQYF
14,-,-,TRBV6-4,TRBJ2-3,TGTGCCAGCTCCCCCCGAGCAGGACTTACTACGCAGTATTTT,CASSPRAGLTTQYF
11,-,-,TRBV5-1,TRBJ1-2,TGCGCCAGCAGGGGGGTTGGGGGGGACACCTTC,CASRGVGGDTF
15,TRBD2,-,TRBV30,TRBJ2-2,TGTGCCTGGAGTCCGGGGGGGGCGAACACCGGGGAGCTGTTTTTT,CAWSPGGANTGELFF
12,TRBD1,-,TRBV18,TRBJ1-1,TGTGCCAGCTCAGTCGACAGGGTTGAAGCTTTCTTT,CASSVDRVEAFF
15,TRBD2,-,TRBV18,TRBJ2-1,TGTGCCAGCTCGCCGACCGCGGGAGCTTACAATGAGCAGTTCTTC,CASSPTAGAYNEQFF
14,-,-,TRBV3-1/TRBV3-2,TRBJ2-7,TGTGCCAGCAGCCAAGGTCCAGGCCCCTACGAGCAGTACTTC,CASSQGPGPYEQYF
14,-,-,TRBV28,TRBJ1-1,TGTGCCAGCAGTTCTGGGGAGGGGAACACTGAAGCTTTCTTT,CASSSGEGNTEAFF